This T cell receptor (beta chain) is from a study of T-cell memory formation after mild COVID-19 (dated by TCRdb to about 2021). Notes on the research overall: TCR sequence clusters from the two donors were found to be largely donor specific. Two young, previously healthy adult volunteers, one female and one male, were included in the cohort. T-cell clones expanding and contracting after mild COVID-19 in two donors were tracked by longitudinal TCRalpha and TCRbeta repertoire sequencing.

Overall study outcomes, separate from this receptor: The study included only a couple of mild cases, and larger cohorts that include severe cases with pre-infection samples were judged to be necessary. Some responding clones were found in pre-infection memory, which suggests that pre-existing cross-reactive memory T cells took part in the SARS-CoV-2 response. Clones contracting from day 15 to 85 had balanced CD4/CD8 phenotypes, while a second wave expanding from day 15 to 37 was biased towards CD4+. Whether the second-wave clones peaking on day 37 were SARS-CoV-2 specific was not confirmed. Contracting CD4+ clones turned up mainly in the CM and EM memory subsets, whereas EMRA was where CD8+ clones were enriched.

TCRdb lists the instrument as Illumina NovaSeq 6000. TCRalpha and TCRbeta cDNA libraries were constructed by 5'RACE with constant-segment primers, with sample barcodes and unique molecular identifiers being introduced. Trizol reagent was used to extract RNA from every sample. Libraries were amplified in two PCR steps, with a second sample barcode and Illumina TruSeq adapters added in the second step. The libraries were sequenced on an Illumina NovaSeq using 2 x 150 bp paired-end reads. As for the original processing: The reads were demultiplexed and collapsed into UMI-guided consensus sequences using migec v1.2.7. Using mixcr v2.1.11, UMI consensuses were aligned to TRA and TRB V and J templates and then assembled into clonotypes. A clonotype was counted as expanded or contracted only if both edgeR and NoisET called the change significant, with noise models trained on biological replicates. For edgeR calls, the thresholds were a false discovery rate-adjusted p below 0.01 and a log2 fold-change of 1. As an exploratory analysis of dynamics, max-normalized trajectories of the 1000 most abundant clonotypes were examined by PCA with hierarchical clustering. Separately sequenced CD4+ and CD8+ repertoires were used to assign the CD4 or CD8 phenotype of responding clones. TCRdb itself trimmed the public reads at Q25 with fastp, ran MiXCR and retained productive beta chains. Entries are consolidated by CDR3 protein sequence, retaining the most common genes and DNA. It is TCRdb's table, rather than the study itself, that gives the V and J calls and clone size. This sample holds under 600,000 distinct CDR3 sequences; approximately 21% were observed only once. The ten top clones hold about 8.4% of the sample.

From cysteine to phenylalanine, the CDR3 is 16 amino acids long. Just the 48-base CDR3 DNA is kept, in frame starting at base 1. The junction carries 17 bases between V and J, which are trimmed by 4 bases and 0 bases respectively. Sequences SGHKS (CDR1) and YYEKEE (CDR2) are obtained from the germline V gene (reference sequence). Ficoll-Paque density gradient centrifugation was the method used to isolate PBMCs. This clonotype was detected only a few times. The antigen this receptor binds is unknown. No much larger clone exists at a distance of one base, and base qualities are not known. The sequence joins TRBV5-5 to TRBJ2-7; the D gene cannot be resolved reliably. The receptor comes from an adult woman who had mild COVID-19 (a few samples of this study predate the infection). The sample titles of this study are shuffled in the database, so cell type and time point are left out; the donor was told from shared clones. Sequencing input: PBMCs or a T cell subset sorted from them (not recorded which). The CDR3 here reads CASSPNPQANSYEQYF. The sequence in DNA is TGTGCCAGCAGCCCAAACCCCCAGGCTAACTCCTACGAGCAGTACTTC.